The rows below give T cell receptor beta chains drawn from one sample of a study of blood T cell repertoires in COVID-19. Using immunoSEQ multiplex PCR, the repertoire was profiled, and TCRdb retains in-frame clones only, with some absent. The data hold 150,000 to 200,000 clones, with less than 90% observed a single time. The sequenced material came from peripheral blood. The receptors stem from a man aged 65-85 years with active or convalescent COVID-19. The conserved cysteine and the conserved F or W are not part of the CDR3 here. A D gene is named only where the DNA matches it firmly.

j_call v_call d_call cdr3_aa
TRBJ2-2 TRBV5-4 TRBD2 ASSDDKGLAGVTGELF
TRBJ1-1 TRBV19 . ASRPGIFPLNTEAF
TRBJ2-5 TRBV28 TRBD1 ASSPLQGAGETQY
TRBJ2-1 TRBV5-6 TRBD2 ASMIAGGNEQF
TRBJ1-6 TRBV3-1/TRBV3-2 . ASSQVSGNSPLH
TRBJ2-3 TRBV7-2 . ASSPPGPSGTQY
TRBJ1-2 TRBV7-9 TRBD1 ASSLRSGTEPNYGYT
TRBJ1-1 TRBV28 TRBD1 ASSFTGTGGTEAF
TRBJ2-7 TRBV28 TRBD2 ASSLGLPTDEQY
TRBJ1-3 TRBV10-1 . ASSVIY
TRBJ1-3 TRBV6-5 TRBD1 ASSYSQGAGNTIY
TRBJ1-5 TRBV27 TRBD1 ASSLLSPGAGGIQPQH
TRBJ2-7 TRBV4-1 TRBD1 ASSQDDRGYEQY
TRBJ1-5 TRBV5-1 . ASSTGQSNQPQH
TRBJ2-7 TRBV4-3 . ASSHLTGYEQY
TRBJ1-3 TRBV5-5 . ASSLWGGGNTIY
TRBJ2-2 TRBV28 . ASSPPGPNTGELF